This T cell receptor beta chain originates from a study of Ad26.COV2.S vaccination and SARS-CoV-2 variants. The overall study: The Ad26.COV2.S arm of the COV1001 trial was where the donor was placed.

Study-level findings and limits: Spike-specific CD8+ and CD4+ T cell responses reportedly showed substantial breadth after vaccination.

Here immunoSEQ multiplex PCR was the method, and the copy in TCRdb shows in-frame clones only, minus some. The table includes some 520,000 clones, roughly 87% detected once. The treatment denotes: approximately 18 received Ad26.COV2.S at low or high dose, single or two shots; 5 received placebo; per-sample allocation not given. Sampling occurred on day 63 after the first vaccine or placebo injection. Adults aged 18-55 years in Boston included the donor. Built on an Ad26 vector, the vaccine expressed Wuhan-strain SARS-CoV-2 spike. Points on this clone: What it recognizes is unknown.

Trimming stripped 1 base from V and 7 bases from J, with 22 bases between. From germline, CDR1 is MDHEN and CDR2 SYDVKM. CDR3 length: 17 amino acids. J is TRBJ2-5 and V is TRBV28; D uncertain. The sequences come from peripheral blood, collected in a trial of Ad26.COV2.S vaccine versus placebo. The sequence derives from a person aged 18-60 years who received the Ad26.COV2.S COVID-19 vaccine or a placebo. The chain's CDR3 is CASSLSSLGTLPGTQYF. In nucleotides, the CDR3 is TGTGCCAGCAGTTTATCTTCCTTGGGAACATTACCGGGGACCCAGTACTTC.